These 3 T cell receptor beta chains came from one sample sequenced in a study of CD8 T cells in ankylosing spondylitis. Using its own MiXCR run on the 5' RACE reads, TCRdb lists one record per CDR3 protein. The table includes about 130,000 distinct CDR3 sequences, around 9.3% detected once. The sequencing sample was made of blood, either unsorted or a sorted T cell fraction (not recorded which). All receptors come from a male donor with ankylosing spondylitis or in good health (not recorded which).

This clonotype was found many times. The chain joins TRBV29-1 to TRBJ2-5, with 8 bases that match TRBD1. V was clipped by 4 bases and J by 3 bases; unmatched bases: 4. This CDR3 is 13 amino acids long. Germline assignment: CDR1 SQVTM and CDR2 ANQGSEA. CDR3 loop: CSVARDRKETQYF. The CDR3 nucleotides read TGCAGCGTTGCCCGGGACAGGAAAGAGACCCAGTACTTC.

Ten or more counts support this clonotype. The chain has TRBV12-3 or TRBV12-4 and TRBJ2-7; the D gene is possibly TRBD2 (6 bases). V gave up 7 bases and J gave up 2 bases, with 18 bases separating them. There are 15 residues in the CDR3. DNA of the CDR3: TGTGCCAGCACTCTGGGACTTCCACCCACCTACGAGCAGTACTTC. This translates into CASTLGLPPTYEQYF.

The CDR3 region has the DNA TGTGCCACCTCAACCCGCGTCAGCGGGCGGGATACGCAGTATTTT. Protein sequence: CATSTRVSGRDTQYF. The genes are TRBV2 and TRBJ2-3, with D possibly being TRBD2 (6 bases). Germline-derived CDR1 and CDR2 are SNHLY and FYNNEI. Trimming pared 10 bases from V and 6 bases from J, leaving 23 bases between. The CDR3 covers 15 residues.